This T cell receptor (beta chain) comes out of a study of blood T cell repertoires in COVID-19. Study background: T cells, B-cell-depleted T cells, or PBMCs supplied cDNA or gDNA.

V shed 7 bases and J shed 12 bases, with 13 bases lying between them. Germline loops: CDR1 MNHEY, CDR2 SMNVEV (reference sequence). This CDR3 spans 12 amino acids. TCRdb's copy holds only in-frame clones and misses some; the assay was immunoSEQ multiplex PCR. The data show 54,000 or so clones, over 70% seen once. This TCR came from a human donor in a cohort sampled during active COVID-19. The V gene is TRBV27, the J gene TRBJ1-6; D is unresolved. The sample was peripheral blood. This CDR3 is CASTHRGLPLHF. The CDR3 DNA reads as TGTGCCAGCACCCACAGAGGGTTACCCCTCCACTTT.